This T cell receptor beta chain was obtained from a study of blood T cell repertoires in COVID-19. Study details: The United States, Italy and Spain were the sources of the acute and convalescent COVID-19 samples. Sources were T cells, B-cell-depleted T cells, or PBMCs; the material itself was cDNA or gDNA.

Original analysis: Scientists estimated how many nucleated cells there were by amplifying reference gene primers. Assay used: immunoSEQ multiplex PCR; TCRdb lists only in-frame clones, some missing. The V and J calls and clone size were taken over from that table, and D and trimming were inferred from the DNA. The data show about 220,000 clones, about 80% seen once. Germline CDR1 reads LNHDA; CDR2 reads SQIVND (reference sequence). The CDR3 consists of 16 residues. V shed 3 bases and J shed 0 bases, with 14 bases lying between them. The gene calls are TRBV19 and TRBJ1-2; tentative D call: TRBD1 (5 bases). Material: peripheral blood. The clonotype originates from a woman aged 60-70 years with acute or convalescent COVID-19. The CDR3 DNA follows: TGTGCCAGTAGTATCGGAGGGGAAGGAGCTAACTATGGCTACACCTTC. This gives the protein CASSIGGEGANYGYTF.